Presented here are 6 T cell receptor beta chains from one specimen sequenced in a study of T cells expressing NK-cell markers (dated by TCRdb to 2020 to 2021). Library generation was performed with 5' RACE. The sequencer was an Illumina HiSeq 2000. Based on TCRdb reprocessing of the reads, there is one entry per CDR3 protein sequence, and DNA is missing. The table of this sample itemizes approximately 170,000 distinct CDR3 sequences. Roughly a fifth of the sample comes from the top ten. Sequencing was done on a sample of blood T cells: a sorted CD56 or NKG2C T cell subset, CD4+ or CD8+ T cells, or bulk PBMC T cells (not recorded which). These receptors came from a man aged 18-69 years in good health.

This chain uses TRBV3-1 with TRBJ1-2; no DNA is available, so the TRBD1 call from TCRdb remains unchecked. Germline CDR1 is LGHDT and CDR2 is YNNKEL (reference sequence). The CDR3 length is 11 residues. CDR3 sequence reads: CASSHRDGYTF.

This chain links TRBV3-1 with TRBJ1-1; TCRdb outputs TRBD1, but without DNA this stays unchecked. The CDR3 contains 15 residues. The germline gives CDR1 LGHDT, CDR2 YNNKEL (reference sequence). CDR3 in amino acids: CASSPTGLGVTEAFF.

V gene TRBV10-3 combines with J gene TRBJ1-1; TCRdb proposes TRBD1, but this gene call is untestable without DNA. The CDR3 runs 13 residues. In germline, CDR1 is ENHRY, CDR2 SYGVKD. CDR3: CAIRGQKNTEAFF.

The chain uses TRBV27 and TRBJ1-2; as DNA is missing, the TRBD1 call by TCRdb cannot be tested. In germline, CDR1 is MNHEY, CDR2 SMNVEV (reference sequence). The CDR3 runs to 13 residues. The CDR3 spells CASSFFQGGGYTF.

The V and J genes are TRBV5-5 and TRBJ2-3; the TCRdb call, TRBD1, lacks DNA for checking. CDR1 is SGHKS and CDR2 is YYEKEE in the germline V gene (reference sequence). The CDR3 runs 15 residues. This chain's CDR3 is CASSSGRGATDTQYF. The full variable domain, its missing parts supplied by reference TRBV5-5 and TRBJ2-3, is DAGVTQSPTHLIKTRGQQVTLRCSPISGHKSVSWYQQVLGQGPQFIFQYYEKEERGRGNFPDRFSARQFPNYSSELNVNALLLGDSALYLCASSSGRGATDTQYFGPGTRLTVL.

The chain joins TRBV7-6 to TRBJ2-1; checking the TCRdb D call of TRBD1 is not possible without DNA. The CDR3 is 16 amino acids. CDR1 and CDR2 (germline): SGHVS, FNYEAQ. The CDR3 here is CASSEISTGTYNEQFF.